The 23 T cell receptor beta chains presented below share a single source sample, sequenced in a study of beta chain features in type 1 diabetes. Study-level points and caveats: All four CD4+ subsets of Type 1 diabetes patients contained TCRB CDR3s that were moderately but significantly shorter.

The whole isolated RNA underwent reverse transcription, so sequencing captured expressed TCRB transcripts. The repertoire was sequenced with immunoSEQ multiplex PCR; TCRdb's copy has only in-frame clones and lacks some. Here the sample spans 160,000 or so clones, 63% being singletons. These receptors lack a known antigen. Sequenced sample: naive CD4+ T cells from blood. Source of these receptors: a man aged 25 to 40 with type 1 diabetes.

The chain recombines TRBV5-1 with TRBJ2-6, with D possibly TRBD1 on 6 matching bases. Trimming stripped 1 base from V and 2 bases from J, with 10 bases between. CDR1 is SGHRS and CDR2 is YFSETQ in the germline V gene. The CDR3 consists of 16 residues. This chain's CDR3 is CASSLNSGAGANVLTF. The CDR3 region has the DNA TGCGCCAGCAGCTTGAATTCAGGGGCTGGGGCCAACGTCCTGACTTTC.

This sequence joins TRBV11-2 and TRBJ2-4; maybe TRBD2 (5 bases). V was shortened by 4 bases and J by 8 bases, with 15 bases between the two germline ends. This CDR3 contains 14 residues. Germline V lookup: CDR1 SGHAT, CDR2 FQNNGV. This CDR3 reads CASSSQRRADIQYF. The DNA of the CDR3 is TGTGCCAGCAGCTCGCAAAGGCGGGCGGACATTCAGTACTTC.

The CDR3 region is CASSQDGQSGGYEQYF. The CDR3 DNA follows: TGCGCCAGCAGCCAAGACGGGCAATCTGGAGGGTACGAGCAGTACTTC. The chain uses TRBV4-1 and TRBJ2-7, with D possibly matching TRBD2 (6 bases). The length of the CDR3 is 16 residues. V lost 0 bases to trimming and J lost 4 bases, with 16 bases between them. Per the germline V gene, CDR1 is MGHRA and CDR2 is YSYEKL.

The chain is built from TRBV5-6 and TRBJ2-1; no firm D call. This CDR3 is built from 14 residues. The germline gives CDR1 SGHDT, CDR2 YYEEEE. V was clipped by 1 base and J by 1 base, with 6 bases between them. CDR3 sequence: CASSLLQSYNEQFF. CDR3 coding DNA: TGTGCCAGCAGCTTGTTACAGTCCTACAATGAGCAGTTCTTC. Complete variable domain (other parts from reference TRBV5-6 and TRBJ2-1): DAGVTQSPTHLIKTRGQQVTLRCSPKSGHDTVSWYQQALGQGPQFIFQYYEEEERQRGNFPDRFSGHQFPNYSSELNVNALLLGDSALYLCASSLLQSYNEQFFGPGTRLTVL.

The CDR3 spells CASSGGPVIHEQYF. The DNA of the CDR3 is TGTGCCAGCAGCGGAGGTCCGGTCATCCACGAGCAGTACTTC. J is TRBJ2-7 and V is TRBV9; D gene ambiguous. Trimming shortened V by 3 bases and J by 5 bases, and 15 bases separated the two germline ends. Germline V gene data show CDR1 as SGDLS and CDR2 as YYNGEE. This CDR3 has 14 amino acids.

The V and J genes are TRBV18 and TRBJ1-2; D possibly corresponds to TRBD1 (5 bases). This CDR3 is built from 13 residues. The germline V gene encodes CDR1 KGHSH and CDR2 LQKENI. Trimming cost V 5 bases and J 3 bases, with 10 bases left between them. CDR3 loop: CASSFQGDYGYTF. The CDR3 coding sequence is TGTGCCAGCTCATTTCAGGGTGACTATGGCTACACCTTC.

This rearrangement joins TRBV27 to TRBJ2-1; unclear D gene. Germline V lookup: CDR1 MNHEY, CDR2 SMNVEV (reference sequence). V lost 4 bases to trimming and J lost 5 bases, with 21 bases between them. The CDR3 length is 17 residues. CDR3 amino acids: CASSSPLGRTLNNEQFF. The CDR3 DNA is TGTGCCAGCAGTTCACCGCTAGGTCGAACGTTAAACAATGAGCAGTTCTTC.

This clone has just one count. The chain is built from TRBV29-1 and TRBJ2-5; TRBD2 agrees at 14 bases. The J segment lost 5 bases and the V segment lost 1 base, leaving 6 bases of the junction unmatched. The CDR3 extends over 16 amino acids. Germline lookup yields CDR1 SQVTM and CDR2 ANQGSEA. This CDR3 is CSVEGTSGGPGETQYF. In DNA, the CDR3 is TGCAGCGTTGAAGGGACTAGCGGGGGGCCGGGTGAGACCCAGTACTTC.

The chain employs TRBV7-9 and TRBJ2-7; weak D call: TRBD2 (6 bases). Germline V CDR1 and CDR2: SEHNR, FQNEAQ (reference sequence). Trimming pared 1 base from V and 1 base from J, leaving 8 bases between. This CDR3 comprises 14 residues. CDR3: CASSLGGASYEQYF. The CDR3 DNA reads as TGTGCCAGCAGCTTAGGCGGGGCTTCCTACGAGCAGTACTTC.

This clone came up a few times. This sequence joins TRBV4-3 and TRBJ2-3, with D unresolved. Germline CDR1 is LGHNA and CDR2 is YSLEER. The V end lost 4 bases, the J end lost 7 bases, and 12 bases lay between the germline ends. This CDR3 contains 13 residues. CDR3 sequence reads: CASSLITRNTQYF. As DNA, the CDR3 is TGCGCCAGCAGCCTTATCACCCGAAATACGCAGTATTTT.

The V call is TRBV10-3, the J call TRBJ2-7, with D perhaps given as TRBD1 or TRBD2 (5 bases each). Germline CDR1 is ENHRY and CDR2 is SYGVKD. The CDR3 spans 11 residues. V lost 6 bases to trimming and J lost 6 bases, with 9 bases between them. The CDR3 nucleotides are TGTGCCATCAGGGGGACGGCCGAGCAGTACTTC. Translation: CAIRGTAEQYF.

The rearrangement joins TRBV18 to TRBJ2-7, with D tentatively TRBD2 (5 bases). The V gene lost 1 base and the J gene lost 4 bases, with 11 bases spanning the gap. The CDR3 contains 14 residues. Germline V gene lookup returns CDR1 KGHSH and CDR2 LQKENI. The CDR3: CASSPQGDVYEQYF. The DNA of the CDR3 is TGTGCCAGCTCACCACAGGGAGATGTTTACGAGCAGTACTTC.

The genes are TRBV6-5 and TRBJ2-1; D gene ambiguous. Germline-derived CDR1 and CDR2 are MNHEY and SVGAGI. The V gene lost 0 bases and the J gene lost 6 bases, with 15 bases spanning the gap. The CDR3 is made up of 16 amino acids. The DNA for the CDR3 is TGTGCCAGCAGTTACTCGGGCACAGTTCCTCCCAATGAGCAGTTCTTC. Its protein product is CASSYSGTVPPNEQFF.

This chain links TRBV29-1 with TRBJ2-2; the match to TRBD1 covers 9 bases. Trimming took 6 bases from V and 5 from J; bases not matched to a gene: 10. This CDR3 contains 15 residues. The germline CDR1 and CDR2 sequences are SQVTM and ANQGSEA. Here the CDR3 reads CSVSTGTGRTGELFF. CDR3 DNA sequence: TGCAGCGTATCAACCGGGACAGGGCGAACCGGGGAGCTGTTTTTT.

The chain is built from TRBV30 and TRBJ1-1; possibly TRBD1 for D (6 bases). V lost 3 bases and J lost 1, with 9 bases in between. The length of the CDR3 is 13 residues. Germline V gene sequence: CDR1 GTSNPN, CDR2 SVGIG (reference sequence). The CDR3 DNA reads TGTGCCTGGAGATACAGGGCGAACACTGAAGCTTTCTTT. Translating it yields CAWRYRANTEAFF. The variable domain in full, completed from reference TRBV30 and TRBJ1-1, reads SQTIHQWPATLVQPVGSPLSLECTVEGTSNPNLYWYRQAAGRGLQLLFYSVGIGQISSEVPQNLSASRPQDRQFILSSKKLLLSDSGFYLCAWRYRANTEAFFGQGTRLTVV.

The gene calls are TRBV27 and TRBJ2-4, with D maybe TRBD2 (5 bases). The germline V gene encodes CDR1 MNHEY and CDR2 SMNVEV (reference sequence). Trimming pared 6 bases from V and 7 bases from J, leaving 13 bases between. This CDR3 contains 13 residues. CDR3 DNA sequence: TGTGCCAGCAGCCTGAGGGATGGGAACATTCAGTACTTC. It encodes CASSLRDGNIQYF.

The V call is TRBV7-9, the J call TRBJ2-5; no definite D call. The CDR3 spans 15 residues. Deletions cut 5 bases from V and 1 base from J, with 14 bases between. Germline CDR1 is SEHNR and CDR2 is FQNEAQ (reference sequence). CDR3 sequence: CASSPGWWGQETQYF. The CDR3 nucleotides are TGTGCCAGCAGCCCGGGTTGGTGGGGCCAAGAGACCCAGTACTTC.

The rearrangement links TRBV7-9 to TRBJ2-7; perhaps D is TRBD1 or TRBD2 (6 bases each). Germline V gene sequence: CDR1 SEHNR, CDR2 FQNEAQ (reference sequence). This CDR3 comprises 13 residues. Trimming took 5 bases from V and 1 from J, leaving 9 bases between them. Here the CDR3 reads CASSAGTSYEQYF. In DNA form, the CDR3 reads TGTGCCAGCAGCGCGGGGACATCCTACGAGCAGTACTTC.

The chain combines TRBV13 with TRBJ2-3; D may be TRBD2 (6 bases). CDR3 length: 15 residues. The germline V gene has CDR1 PRHDT and CDR2 FYEKMQ (reference sequence). Trimming removed 5 bases at V and 1 base at J, with 13 bases between. CDR3 nucleotide sequence: TGTGCCAGCAGCCCGTCTACTAGCCGCACAGATACGCAGTATTTT. It yields the protein CASSPSTSRTDTQYF.

The chain is built from TRBV7-2 and TRBJ2-5; D gene ambiguous. This CDR3 comprises 13 residues. The germline V gene has CDR1 SGHTA and CDR2 FQGNSA. The V end was cut by 3 bases, the J end by 5 bases, with 10 bases between. CDR3 sequence reads: CASSLQSGETQYF. CDR3 bases: TGTGCCAGCAGCTTGCAGAGTGGGGAGACCCAGTACTTC.

The chain employs TRBV29-1 and TRBJ2-5; 8 positions match TRBD2. CDR3 size: 13 residues. CDR1 is SQVTM and CDR2 is ANQGSEA in the germline V gene. The V segment lost 5 bases and the J segment 4 bases; nucleotides outside the gene matches: 6. The CDR3 loop reads CSVRRGELETQYF. CDR3 DNA sequence: TGCAGCGTTCGGCGGGGGGAGCTAGAGACCCAGTACTTC.

The chain employs TRBV29-1 and TRBJ2-7, with 8 bases aligning to TRBD1. With 7 bases clipped from V and 1 base from J, the junction kept 18 bases outside the gene matches. Germline V gene lookup returns CDR1 SQVTM and CDR2 ANQGSEA. The CDR3 extends over 17 amino acids. CDR3 loop: CSAQPRPGTGNSYEQYF. The CDR3 DNA follows: TGCAGCGCCCAACCAAGACCCGGGACAGGTAATTCCTACGAGCAGTACTTC.

The rearrangement uses TRBV30 and TRBJ1-1, with D possibly being TRBD1 (5 bases). Trimming left V 8 bases short and J 11 bases short, with 12 bases between. Per the germline V gene, CDR1 is GTSNPN and CDR2 is SVGIG (reference sequence). The CDR3 runs to 9 residues. CDR3 bases: TGTGCCCTGGGGCGGAACGCTTTCTTT. It encodes CALGRNAFF.